The 18 T cell receptor beta chains below come from one sample, sequenced in a study of a mutant IDH1 vaccine in newly diagnosed glioma. Profiling relied on immunoSEQ multiplex PCR, and the TCRdb table lists in-frame clones only, not all of them. Here the sample spans tens of thousands of clones, around 93% being singletons. This sample's time point: week 23, last vaccination. Vaccination used 300 ug of mutant IDH1 20-mer peptide per dose, with topical imiquimod. The antigens for these receptors are not known. Sequenced material: PBMCs, taken from a glioma patient whose treatment included an IDH1 peptide vaccine. These receptors originate from a man aged 45-65 years with glioma.

This chain connects TRBV18 to TRBJ1-5; 7 bases agree with TRBD1. Germline CDR1 reads KGHSH; CDR2 reads LQKENI. The length of the CDR3 is 18 residues. Trimming at V came to 5 bases and at J to 0 bases, leaving 13 bases not matched to a gene. The CDR3 loop reads CASSSSGTAGGSNQPQHF. The CDR3 DNA reads as TGTGCCAGCTCATCCTCCGGGACAGCCGGGGGTAGCAATCAGCCCCAGCATTTT.

V is TRBV6-4 and J is TRBJ1-2; D unresolved. V was trimmed by 0 bases and J by 8 bases, leaving 7 bases between them. This CDR3 has 12 amino acids. Germline CDR1 and CDR2: MRHNA and SNTAGT. The CDR3 loop is CASSDSGVGYTF. The CDR3 bases are TGTGCCAGCAGTGACTCTGGGGTCGGCTACACCTTC.

V is TRBV2 and J is TRBJ1-5; 8 bases match TRBD1. The V gene's germline CDR1 is SNHLY and CDR2 FYNNEI. V was clipped by 2 bases and J by 16 bases; unmatched bases: 13. The CDR3 is 14 amino acids. Here the CDR3 DNA reads TGTGCCAGCAGTGAACAGGGGACAGGAGGGAACTGTCATTTT. Encoded protein: CASSEQGTGGNCHF.

CDR3 sequence reads: CASSNRVAFF. Written as DNA, the CDR3 is TGTGCCAGCAGCAACCGGGTAGCTTTCTTT. The rearrangement links TRBV7-2 to TRBJ1-1; D remains ambiguous. Trimming cost V 5 bases and J 10 bases, with 8 bases left between them. The CDR3 length is 10 residues. CDR1 and CDR2 from the germline V gene are SGHTA and FQGNSA.

The gene calls are TRBV5-1 and TRBJ1-4; D remains ambiguous. This CDR3 is 14 amino acids long. V lost 0 bases and J lost 2, with 5 bases in between. The V gene's germline CDR1 is SGHRS and CDR2 YFSETQ. This chain's CDR3 is CASSLEQTNEKLFF. The DNA for the CDR3 is TGCGCCAGCAGCTTGGAACAGACTAATGAAAAACTGTTTTTT.

This sequence joins TRBV7-9 and TRBJ1-5; 9 nucleotides match TRBD1. Per germline, CDR1 SEHNR and CDR2 FQNEAQ (reference sequence). The CDR3 is 14 amino acids. V was pared by 5 bases and J by 4 bases, with 3 bases of the junction left unmatched. In DNA form, the CDR3 reads TGTGCCAGCAGCCAAGGGACAGGGAATCAGCCCCAGCATTTT. It codes for CASSQGTGNQPQHF.

V is TRBV15 and J is TRBJ1-2, with D uncertain. The germline V gene has CDR1 LNHNV and CDR2 YYDKDF (reference sequence). The CDR3 extends over 15 amino acids. Trimming cost V 0 bases and J 8 bases, with 16 bases left between them. CDR3: CATSRDYGEGNGYTF. CDR3 coding DNA: TGTGCCACCAGCAGAGATTATGGAGAAGGTAACGGCTACACCTTC.

The V call is TRBV19, the J call TRBJ2-7; D possibly corresponds to TRBD2 (5 bases). Germline assignment: CDR1 LNHDA and CDR2 SQIVND (reference sequence). Trimming pared 9 bases from V and 2 bases from J, leaving 20 bases between. The CDR3 contains 15 residues. The CDR3 reads CASSPLSAAAYEQYF. DNA for the CDR3: TGTGCCAGCAGTCCGCTTTCAGCGGCTGCCTACGAGCAGTACTTC.

The J gene is TRBJ2-5, the V gene TRBV6-1; 9 bases are shared with TRBD1. The CDR3 has 16 amino acids. CDR1 is MNHNS and CDR2 is SASEGT in the germline V gene. V was pared by 2 bases and J by 5 bases, with 9 bases of the junction left unmatched. The chain's CDR3 is CASSELTGQGFETQYF. The CDR3, as DNA: TGTGCCAGCAGTGAATTAACGGGACAGGGCTTTGAGACCCAGTACTTC.

The chain links TRBV2 to TRBJ1-1; 7 positions agree with TRBD1. The CDR3 is 11 residues long. Germline CDR1 reads SNHLY; CDR2 reads FYNNEI. Trimming cost V 7 bases and J 11 bases; bases outside gene matches: 7. The CDR3 bases are TGTGCCAGCACCTCCCAGGGGGACGCTTTCTTT. This translates into CASTSQGDAFF. Full variable domain (rest looked up from reference TRBV2 and TRBJ1-1): EPEVTQTPSHQVTQMGQEVILRCVPISNHLYFYWYRQILGQKVEFLVSFYNNEISEKSEIFDDQFSVERPDGSNFTLKIRSTKLEDSAMYFCASTSQGDAFFGQGTRLTVV.

This chain uses TRBV28 with TRBJ2-7; TRBD1 matches at 8 bases. CDR1 is MDHEN and CDR2 is SYDVKM in the germline V gene. J lost 3 bases, V lost 4 bases, and 8 bases had no gene match. This CDR3 comprises 15 residues. The CDR3 DNA is TGTGCCAGCAGTTCCCTCGGACAGGGCAGCTACGAGCAGTACTTC. Its translation: CASSSLGQGSYEQYF.

The gene calls are TRBV4-2 and TRBJ2-3; D might be TRBD2 (5 bases). Germline CDR1 reads LGHNA; CDR2 reads YNFKEQ. The CDR3 runs to 14 residues. The V and J ends lost 1 base and 6 bases respectively, with 11 bases between them. CDR3 nucleotides: TGTGCCAGCAGCCAAGGCGACTACCTGGATACGCAGTATTTT. Translation: CASSQGDYLDTQYF.

The J gene is TRBJ2-7, the V gene TRBV4-1; 8 bases are a match to TRBD2. V lost 7 bases to trimming and J lost 0 bases; unmatched junction nucleotides: 5. Per germline, CDR1 MGHRA and CDR2 YSYEKL. The CDR3 has 14 residues. CDR3 residues: CASKHRGGSYEQYF. The CDR3 DNA follows: TGCGCCAGCAAACACCGGGGGGGCTCCTACGAGCAGTACTTC.

The V call is TRBV11-2, the J call TRBJ2-5, with a weak D call TRBD1 (6 bases). CDR1 is SGHAT, CDR2 FQNNGV, per germline. The CDR3 runs to 19 residues. Deletions cut 2 bases from V and 1 base from J, with 23 bases between. CDR3 coding DNA: TGTGCCAGCAGCTTATCCCCCTCGCCGGTCGTCAGGGGCCAAGAGACCCAGTACTTC. Translating it yields CASSLSPSPVVRGQETQYF. Looking up the rest from reference TRBV11-2 and TRBJ2-5 gives the full variable domain: EAGVAQSPRYKIIEKRQSVAFWCNPISGHATLYWYQQILGQGPKLLIQFQNNGVVDDSQLPKDRFSAERLKGVDSTLKIQPAKLEDSAVYLCASSLSPSPVVRGQETQYFGPGTRLLVL.

The CDR3 bases are TGCGCCAGCAGCCAAGATACGCCTAGCGGGGGCACCGGGGAGCTGTTTTTT. Protein product: CASSQDTPSGGTGELFF. This sequence joins TRBV4-3 and TRBJ2-2, with 10 positions matching TRBD2. The CDR3 covers 17 residues. V lost 0 bases and J lost 4; bases outside the gene matches: 5. The germline V gene has CDR1 LGHNA and CDR2 YSLEER.

The count of this clone is one. The chain carries TRBV10-2 and TRBJ2-7, with D hard to call. This CDR3 has 12 amino acids. Trimming removed 2 bases at V and 2 bases at J, with 4 bases between. The germline V gene encodes CDR1 WSHSY and CDR2 SAAADI. CDR3 DNA sequence: TGCGCCAGCAGTGAGAGGGCCTACGAGCAGTACTTC. It encodes CASSERAYEQYF.

The CDR3 protein is CASSYSGTSTDTQYF. As DNA, the CDR3 is TGTGCCAGCAGTTACTCGGGGACTAGCACAGATACGCAGTATTTT. J is TRBJ2-3 and V is TRBV6-5; perhaps TRBD2 as D (6 bases). The CDR3 runs to 15 residues. With 0 bases removed from V and 0 bases from J, the gap between germline ends came to 7 bases. Per germline, CDR1 MNHEY and CDR2 SVGAGI.

This rearrangement joins TRBV5-1 to TRBJ2-7; D is unresolved. The CDR3 contains 15 residues. Trimming left V 4 bases short and J 0 bases short, with 14 bases between. Germline V gene sequence: CDR1 SGHRS, CDR2 YFSETQ. This CDR3 is CASSPRPESSYEQYF. The CDR3 DNA reads as TGCGCCAGCAGCCCAAGACCAGAAAGCTCCTACGAGCAGTACTTC.